A single sample gave rise to the 20 T cell receptor beta chains below, sequenced in a study of regulatory T cells in long-lasting Graves disease. Described time point: persistent/refractory GD, antithyroid drugs over 5 years with positive TRAb. Isolated PBMC RNA provided the starting material for the TCR library. Researchers made TCR beta libraries by using iRepertoire HTBI primers and running Arm-PCR on CDR3 regions. TCRdb itself ran the multiplex PCR reads through MiXCR, one entry per CDR3 protein. The sample yields around 400,000 distinct CDR3 sequences, roughly 25% seen once. Sequenced material: peripheral blood mononuclear cells (PBMCs), taken when the disease was refractory, from a patient treated with antithyroid drugs. Every receptor here comes from a woman aged 40 to 50 with Graves disease.

This clonotype was seen only once. A much larger clone lies a single base off, so this may be a read error. The rearrangement uses TRBV7-8 and TRBJ2-2, with 12 bases aligning to TRBD2. Germline V lookup: CDR1 SGHVS, CDR2 FQNEAQ. The CDR3 spans 17 residues. This CDR3 is CASSNRTSGANTGELLF. The CDR3 DNA reads TGTGCCAGCAGCAACCGGACTAGCGGGGCAAACACCGGGGAGCTGCTTTTT.

The chain employs TRBV6-2 or TRBV6-3 and TRBJ1-3; the D gene is possibly TRBD1 (6 bases). Germline loops: CDR1 MNHEY, CDR2 SVGEGT. The CDR3 extends over 16 amino acids. The V and J ends lost 0 bases and 4 bases respectively, with 13 bases between them. This chain's CDR3 is CASSYSMGGHGNTIYF. DNA for the CDR3: TGTGCCAGCAGTTACTCGATGGGGGGGCACGGAAACACCATATATTTT.

V usage is TRBV6-2 or TRBV6-3 and J usage is TRBJ2-7; possible D gene TRBD2, 5 bases. The CDR3 is made up of 15 amino acids. Germline V gene sequence: CDR1 MNHEY, CDR2 SVGEGT. Trimming took 0 bases from V and 3 from J, leaving 12 bases between them. Here the CDR3 reads CASSYSGSDNYEQYF. The CDR3 DNA reads TGTGCCAGCAGTTACTCAGGGAGTGATAACTACGAGCAGTACTTC.

The chain carries TRBV11-2 and TRBJ2-3; D remains unclear. The V gene's germline CDR1 is SGHAT and CDR2 FQNNGV. The CDR3 has 12 amino acids. The V and J ends lost 2 bases and 6 bases respectively, with 6 bases between them. The CDR3 nucleotides read TGTGCCAGCAGCTTACTGGTGGATACGCAGTATTTT. It translates to CASSLLVDTQYF.

V and J are TRBV6-1 and TRBJ2-6; TRBD2 aligns across 11 bases. Germline CDR1 is MNHNS and CDR2 is SASEGT. This CDR3 spans 17 amino acids. Trimming cost V 5 bases and J 0 bases; bases outside gene matches: 3. This CDR3 reads CASSTLAGVSGANVLTF. The CDR3 region has the DNA TGTGCCAGCAGTACACTAGCGGGAGTCTCTGGGGCCAACGTCCTGACTTTC.

Ten or more counts support this clonotype. The chain links TRBV12-3 or TRBV12-4 to TRBJ2-5; TRBD2 matches 14 bases. The CDR3 is 13 amino acids. Losses at the gene ends were 10 bases for V and 5 bases for J; bases not matched to a gene: 3. CDR3 region: CATGTSGSETQYF. The CDR3 DNA reads TGTGCCACCGGGACTAGCGGGAGTGAGACCCAGTACTTC.

This clonotype was counted at least ten times. The chain couples TRBV28 to TRBJ2-6; 9 bases are shared with TRBD1. Germline CDR1 reads MDHEN; CDR2 reads SYDVKM. The V gene end was trimmed by 6 bases and the J gene end by 3 bases; junction bases not matched to a gene: 9. The CDR3 length is 17 residues. In DNA, the CDR3 is TGTGCCAGCAGCTTGGACAGGGGTGGATATGGGGCCAACGTCCTGACTTTC. Protein: CASSLDRGGYGANVLTF.

This clonotype came up many times. The J gene is TRBJ2-2, the V gene TRBV27; D gene uncertain. Trimming shortened V by 6 bases and J by 9 bases, and 14 bases separated the two germline ends. CDR3 size: 13 residues. Germline-derived CDR1 and CDR2 are MNHEY and SMNVEV (reference sequence). The CDR3 sequence is CASRTTLARELFF. Written as DNA, the CDR3 is TGTGCCAGCAGAACGACATTGGCCCGGGAGCTGTTTTTT.

The V and J genes are TRBV12-3 or TRBV12-4 and TRBJ1-5; unclear D gene. This CDR3 comprises 13 residues. V was trimmed by 0 bases and J by 7 bases, leaving 7 bases between them. The CDR3 spells CASSLAEEQPQHF. CDR3 bases: TGTGCCAGCAGTTTAGCGGAGGAACAGCCCCAGCATTTT.

This clonotype was recorded a few times. This chain uses TRBV7-9 with TRBJ1-3; D is unresolved. CDR1 SEHNR and CDR2 FQNEAQ come from the germline V gene (reference sequence). Trimming took 5 bases from V and 4 from J, leaving 6 bases between them. The CDR3 runs to 12 residues. CDR3 sequence: CASSPTGNTIYF. The CDR3 coding sequence is TGTGCCAGCAGCCCTACCGGAAACACCATATATTTT.

Here the CDR3 DNA reads TGTGCCAGCAGTTTAGGGGAGATTACCTACGAGCAGTACTTC. Translation: CASSLGEITYEQYF. The chain uses TRBV28 and TRBJ2-7, with D possibly TRBD2 on 5 matching bases. The V gene lost 2 bases and the J gene lost 2 bases, with 10 bases spanning the gap. The CDR3 consists of 14 residues. Germline assignment: CDR1 MDHEN and CDR2 SYDVKM.

The chain carries TRBV6-2 or TRBV6-3 and TRBJ2-1; D is possibly TRBD2 (6 bases). Germline-derived CDR1 and CDR2 are MNHEY and SVGEGT. This CDR3 region has 16 residues. V lost 7 bases, J lost 2 bases, and 18 bases lay in between. This chain's CDR3 is CASNGVPSVPYNEQFF. The DNA for the CDR3 is TGTGCCAGCAACGGGGTCCCTAGCGTCCCCTACAATGAGCAGTTCTTC.

The table lists this clonotype with a few counts. The V call is TRBV24-1, the J call TRBJ1-5, with TRBD1 identical over 7 bases. Losses at the gene ends were 4 bases for V and 4 bases for J; bases not matched to a gene: 6. The CDR3 spans 15 residues. The germline gives CDR1 KGHDR, CDR2 SFDVKD. The DNA for the CDR3 is TGTGCCACCAGTGACCGGGGACAGATTAATCAGCCCCAGCATTTT. This codes for CATSDRGQINQPQHF.

There are many counts of this clonotype. The chain links TRBV29-1 to TRBJ1-2; D unresolved. With 3 bases removed from V and 6 bases from J, the gap between germline ends came to 11 bases. The CDR3 contains 12 residues. Per the germline V gene, CDR1 is SQVTM and CDR2 is ANQGSEA. CDR3: CSVEWFRNGYTF. CDR3 coding DNA: TGCAGCGTTGAGTGGTTCAGAAATGGCTACACCTTC.

This clonotype was recorded a few times. The CDR3 loop reads CASSEMIGASDTAKNIQYF. The DNA of the CDR3 is TGTGCCAGCAGTGAAATGATAGGGGCGAGCGACACAGCCAAAAACATTCAGTACTTC. The chain is built from TRBV2 and TRBJ2-4, with a tentative D call TRBD1 (5 bases). Germline-derived CDR1 and CDR2 are SNHLY and FYNNEI. Deletions cut 2 bases from V and 0 bases from J, with 20 bases between. CDR3 size: 19 residues.

This clonotype was detected once. This chain links TRBV20-1 with TRBJ2-7, with 11 positions matching TRBD2. Germline V gives CDR1 DFQATT, CDR2 SNEGSKA (reference sequence). The CDR3 has 19 amino acids. With V trimmed by 0 bases and J by 0 bases, 13 bases remained unmatched. The CDR3 is CSARDLISTSGTSSYEQYF. The CDR3 DNA sequence: TGCAGTGCTAGAGATCTAATATCGACTAGCGGGACGAGCTCCTACGAGCAGTACTTC.

Regarding this clonotype: With a much larger clone just one base away, this may be a read error. This chain uses TRBV28 with TRBJ2-5; a weak D match, TRBD1 (5 bases). Germline-derived CDR1 and CDR2 are MDHEN and SYDVKM. V shed 5 bases and J shed 0 bases, with 13 bases lying between them. This CDR3 has 15 amino acids. CDR3 sequence reads: CASSLPNRHQETQYF. The DNA for the CDR3 is TGTGCCAGCAGTCTCCCTAACAGGCACCAAGAGACCCAGTACTTC. Full variable domain (missing parts from reference TRBV28 and TRBJ2-5): DVKVTQSSRYLVKRTGEKVFLECVQDMDHENMFWYRQDPGLGLRLIYFSYDVKMKEKGDIPEGYSVSREKKERFSLILESASTNQTSMYLCASSLPNRHQETQYFGPGTRLLVL.

This clonotype was detected ten times or more. The chain joins TRBV11-2 to TRBJ1-4, with D possibly being TRBD1 (6 bases). The length of the CDR3 is 18 residues. Per germline, CDR1 SGHAT and CDR2 FQNNGV. V dropped 0 bases and J dropped 13 bases, with 27 bases sitting between them. CDR3 coding DNA: TGTGCCAGCAGCTTAGACCCGCTTCTGGACAGCGCTGACTTGGCACTGTTTTTT. Translation gives CASSLDPLLDSADLALFF. Full variable domain (missing parts from reference TRBV11-2 and TRBJ1-4): EAGVAQSPRYKIIEKRQSVAFWCNPISGHATLYWYQQILGQGPKLLIQFQNNGVVDDSQLPKDRFSAERLKGVDSTLKIQPAKLEDSAVYLCASSLDPLLDSADLALFFGSGTQLSVL.

The chain has TRBV29-1 and TRBJ2-5, with D possibly called TRBD1 or TRBD2 (6 bases each). The CDR3 consists of 12 residues. The germline CDR1 and CDR2 sequences are SQVTM and ANQGSEA. Trimming removed 6 bases from V and 3 bases from J, with 11 bases in between. The CDR3 nucleotides are TGCAGCGTGTTTAGGGGGGAAGAGACCCAGTACTTC. Protein product: CSVFRGEETQYF.

This chain links TRBV2 with TRBJ2-5; TRBD2 might be the D (6 bases). Trimming left V 8 bases short and J 5 bases short, with 12 bases between. This CDR3 spans 12 amino acids. The germline V gene encodes CDR1 SNHLY and CDR2 FYNNEI. Here the CDR3 reads CASRPGLETQYF. The CDR3 DNA is TGTGCCAGCCGACCGGGACTTGAGACCCAGTACTTC.